This T cell receptor (beta chain) was recorded in a study of cytomegalovirus exposure and HLA in healthy donors. The PCR used 60 Vbeta and 13 Jbeta primers. Method: immunoSEQ multiplex PCR; TCRdb's copy keeps in-frame clones and lacks some. The table includes approximately 150,000 clones, about 83% detected once. The receptor comes from a man aged 35 to 55 in good health and CMV-seropositive. The sample was PBMCs.

In DNA, the CDR3 is TGTGCCAGCTCACTCACCCAGGCCAGCTCCTACGAGCAGTACTTC. Its translation is CASSLTQASSYEQYF. This chain joins TRBV28 and TRBJ2-7; D remains ambiguous. V shed 8 bases and J shed 0 bases, with 17 bases lying between them. The CDR3 loop spans 15 amino acids. The germline gives CDR1 MDHEN, CDR2 SYDVKM.